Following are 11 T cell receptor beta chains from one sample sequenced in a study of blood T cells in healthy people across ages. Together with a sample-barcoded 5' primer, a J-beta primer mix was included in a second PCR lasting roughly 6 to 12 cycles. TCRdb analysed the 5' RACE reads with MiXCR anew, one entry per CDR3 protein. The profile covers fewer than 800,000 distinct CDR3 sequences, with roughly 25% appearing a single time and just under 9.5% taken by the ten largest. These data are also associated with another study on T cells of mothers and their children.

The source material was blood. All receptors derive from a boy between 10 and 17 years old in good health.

CDR3 loop: CASSYSPGGPETQYF. CDR3 nucleotides: TGTGCCAGCAGTTACTCACCGGGAGGCCCAGAGACCCAGTACTTC. The chain recombines TRBV6-5 with TRBJ2-5, with TRBD2 matching 7 bases. CDR3 length equals 15 residues. The J segment lost 4 bases and the V segment lost 0 bases, leaving 5 bases of the junction unmatched. In germline, CDR1 is MNHEY, CDR2 SVGAGI.

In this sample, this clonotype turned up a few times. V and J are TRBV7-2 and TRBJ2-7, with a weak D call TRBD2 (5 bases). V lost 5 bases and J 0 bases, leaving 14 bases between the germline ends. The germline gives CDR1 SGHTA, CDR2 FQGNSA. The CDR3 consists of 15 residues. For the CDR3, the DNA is TGTGCCAGCAGCCCCCGGGGATTAAGCTCCTACGAGCAGTACTTC. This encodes CASSPRGLSSYEQYF.

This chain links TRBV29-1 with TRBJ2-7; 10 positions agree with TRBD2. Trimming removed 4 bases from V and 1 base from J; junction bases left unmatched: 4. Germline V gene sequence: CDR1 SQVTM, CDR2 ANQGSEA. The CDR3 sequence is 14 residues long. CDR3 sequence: CSVAPSGGSYEQYF. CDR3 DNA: TGCAGCGTTGCCCCTAGCGGGGGTTCCTACGAGCAGTACTTC.

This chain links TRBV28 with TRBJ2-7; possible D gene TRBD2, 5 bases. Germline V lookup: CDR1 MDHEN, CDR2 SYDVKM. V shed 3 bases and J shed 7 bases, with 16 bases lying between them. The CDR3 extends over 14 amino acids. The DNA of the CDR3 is TGTGCCAGCAGTTTTAGCGCTGGGGTGGGGGAGCAGTACTTC. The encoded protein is CASSFSAGVGEQYF.

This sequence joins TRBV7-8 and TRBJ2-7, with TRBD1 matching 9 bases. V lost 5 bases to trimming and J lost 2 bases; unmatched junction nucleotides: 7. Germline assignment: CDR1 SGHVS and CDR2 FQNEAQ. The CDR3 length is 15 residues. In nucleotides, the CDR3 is TGTGCCAGCAGCCTTACCCGACAGGGGGCCTACGAGCAGTACTTC. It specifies CASSLTRQGAYEQYF.

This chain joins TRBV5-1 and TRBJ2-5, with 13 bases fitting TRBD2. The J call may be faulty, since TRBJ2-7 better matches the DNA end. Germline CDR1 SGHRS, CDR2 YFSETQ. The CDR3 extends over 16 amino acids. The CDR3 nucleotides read TGCGCCAGCAGAAACGGACTAGCGGGGGCCTCCTACGAGCAGTACTTC. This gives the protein CASRNGLAGASYEQYF.

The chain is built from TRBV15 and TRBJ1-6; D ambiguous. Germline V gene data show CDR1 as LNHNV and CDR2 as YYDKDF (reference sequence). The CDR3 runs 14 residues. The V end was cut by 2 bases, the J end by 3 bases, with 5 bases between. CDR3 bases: TGTGCCACCAGCAGAAGGGACTATAATTCACCCCTCCACTTT. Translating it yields CATSRRDYNSPLHF. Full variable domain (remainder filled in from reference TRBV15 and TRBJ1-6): DAMVIQNPRYQVTQFGKPVTLSCSQTLNHNVMYWYQQKSSQAPKLLFHYYDKDFNNEADTPDNFQSRRPNTSFCFLDIRSPGLGDTAMYLCATSRRDYNSPLHFGNGTRLTVT.

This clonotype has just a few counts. The DNA for the CDR3 is TGCAGTGCTAGACTTGGAGGCACAGATACGCAGTATTTT. Protein product: CSARLGGTDTQYF. The chain employs TRBV20-1 and TRBJ2-3; D not resolved. Deletions cut 2 bases from V and 1 base from J, with 7 bases between. The germline V gene encodes CDR1 DFQATT and CDR2 SNEGSKA (reference sequence). The CDR3 runs to 13 residues.

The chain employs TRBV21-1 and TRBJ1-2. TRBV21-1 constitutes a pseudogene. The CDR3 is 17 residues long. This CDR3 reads CASSNHTSWGRYYGYTF. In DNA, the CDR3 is TGTGCCAGCAGCAACCACACCTCGTGGGGAAGGTACTATGGCTACACCTTC.

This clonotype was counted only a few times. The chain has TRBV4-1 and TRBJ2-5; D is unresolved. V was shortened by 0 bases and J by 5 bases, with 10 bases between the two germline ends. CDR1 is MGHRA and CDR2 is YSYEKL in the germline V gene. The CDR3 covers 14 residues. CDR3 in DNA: TGCGCCAGCAGCCAAGATACCTTAGCCGAGACCCAGTACTTC. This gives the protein CASSQDTLAETQYF.

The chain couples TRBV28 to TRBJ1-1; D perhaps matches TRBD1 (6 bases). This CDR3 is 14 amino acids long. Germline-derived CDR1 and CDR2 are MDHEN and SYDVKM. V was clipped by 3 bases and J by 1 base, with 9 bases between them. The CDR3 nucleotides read TGTGCCAGCAGTTTCCCGGACAGGAACACTGAAGCTTTCTTT. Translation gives CASSFPDRNTEAFF.